One and the same sample provided the 16 T cell receptor beta chains below, sequenced in a study of blood T cell repertoires in COVID-19. Here immunoSEQ multiplex PCR was the method, and the copy in TCRdb shows in-frame clones only, minus some. The sample lists around 51,000 clones, around 84% occurring once. Sequencing was performed on peripheral blood. The receptors were gathered from an elderly man with active COVID-19.

The chain is built from TRBV21-1 and TRBJ2-5; the table assigns TRBD2, which was not confirmed against the DNA. TRBV21-1 is noted as a pseudogene. CDR3 length equals 12 residues. CDR3: CASELAEETQYF. The CDR3 DNA sequence: TGTGCCAGCGAACTAGCGGAAGAGACCCAGTACTTC.

There are a few counts of this clone. The CDR3 bases are TGTGCCAGCAGCCCTCGTGGGACGGGAGGGCCTAGAGAGACCCAGTACTTC. Amino acid sequence: CASSPRGTGGPRETQYF. The chain links TRBV3-1 (or the pseudogene TRBV3-2) to TRBJ2-5, with 8 bases that match TRBD2. The length of the CDR3 is 17 residues. Trimming took 4 bases from V and 4 from J; bases not matched to a gene: 14. Germline CDR1 reads LGHDT; CDR2 reads YNNKEL (reference sequence).

The rearrangement uses TRBV5-8 and TRBJ1-5; TRBD1 might be the D (6 bases). This CDR3 is built from 13 residues. Trimming left V 4 bases short and J 4 bases short, with 9 bases between. Germline lookup yields CDR1 SGHTS and CDR2 YDEGEE. The CDR3 bases are TGTGCCAGCAGCGTGGACAGAAATCAGCCCCAGCATTTT. It specifies CASSVDRNQPQHF.

This chain uses TRBV15 with TRBJ2-5; 12 nucleotides line up with TRBD2. Germline CDR1 and CDR2: LNHNV and YYDKDF (reference sequence). The J segment lost 2 bases and the V segment lost 0 bases, leaving 4 bases of the junction unmatched. The CDR3 is 17 residues long. The CDR3 spells CATSRDYGTSGQETQYF. The CDR3 coding sequence is TGTGCCACCAGCAGAGATTACGGGACTAGCGGGCAAGAGACCCAGTACTTC.

The V and J genes are TRBV4-3 and TRBJ1-1; 7 nucleotides align to TRBD1. V shed 3 bases and J 5 bases; nucleotides not matched to a gene: 6. Per germline, CDR1 LGHNA and CDR2 YSLEER. This CDR3 comprises 14 residues. The CDR3 loop reads CASSQYRGWTEAFF. As DNA, the CDR3 is TGCGCCAGCAGCCAGTACAGGGGTTGGACTGAAGCTTTCTTT.

The chain joins TRBV23-1 to TRBJ1-5, with D possibly being TRBD1 (5 bases). TRBV23-1 is marked as an open reading frame, function uncertain. V gave up 1 base and J gave up 2 bases, with 18 bases separating them. CDR3 length equals 18 residues. CDR3 protein: CASSQLVRQGKGNQPQHF. The CDR3 DNA reads TGCGCCAGCAGTCAATTGGTCCGGCAGGGAAAGGGCAATCAGCCCCAGCATTTT.

CDR3 nucleotides: TGTGCCAGCAGCCTACTAGCGGGAGTGGAGACCCAGTACTTC. Translated: CASSLLAGVETQYF. The chain links TRBV5-5 to TRBJ2-5; 11 nucleotides align to TRBD2. The CDR3 has 14 residues. Trimming removed 4 bases from V and 5 bases from J; junction bases left unmatched: 4. The V gene's germline CDR1 is SGHKS and CDR2 YYEKEE (reference sequence). The full variable domain, with the rest looked up from reference TRBV5-5 and TRBJ2-5, is DAGVTQSPTHLIKTRGQQVTLRCSPISGHKSVSWYQQVLGQGPQFIFQYYEKEERGRGNFPDRFSARQFPNYSSELNVNALLLGDSALYLCASSLLAGVETQYFGPGTRLLVL.

CDR3 sequence reads: CASSLSEGYYYGYTF. The DNA for the CDR3 is TGTGCCAGCAGCTTATCCGAGGGATATTACTATGGCTACACCTTC. This chain connects TRBV11-1 to TRBJ1-2; D is ambiguous. The CDR3 is 15 residues long. Trimming pared 2 bases from V and 3 bases from J, leaving 13 bases between. CDR1 SGHAT and CDR2 FQDESV come from the germline V gene (reference sequence).

The chain joins TRBV28 to TRBJ1-2; the D is unclear. Germline CDR1 is MDHEN and CDR2 is SYDVKM. V was trimmed by 2 bases and J by 2 bases, leaving 6 bases between them. CDR3 length: 13 amino acids. The CDR3, as DNA: TGTGCCAGCAGTTTACCTGGCAACTATGGCTACACCTTC. Protein: CASSLPGNYGYTF.

The rearrangement links TRBV4-1 to TRBJ1-2; 8 nucleotides agree with TRBD1. This CDR3 is built from 15 residues. J was trimmed by 4 bases and V by 4 bases; bases with no gene match: 8. Germline V gene lookup returns CDR1 MGHRA and CDR2 YSYEKL. CDR3 nucleotides: TGCGCCAGCAGCCCACCGGACAGGGTGGGCTATGGCTACACCTTC. It encodes CASSPPDRVGYGYTF.

This chain connects TRBV2 to TRBJ2-1, with D maybe TRBD2 (5 bases). Deletions cut 4 bases from V and 7 bases from J, with 11 bases between. Germline CDR1 is SNHLY and CDR2 is FYNNEI. The CDR3 has 13 amino acids. The CDR3, as DNA: TGTGCCAGCAGTGGAGAGAGGGCAAATGAGCAGTTCTTC. It encodes CASSGERANEQFF.

This clone was seen just once. The V call is TRBV6-5, the J call TRBJ1-5, with unresolved D. Germline CDR1 reads MNHEY; CDR2 reads SVGAGI. The CDR3 consists of 15 residues. Trimming took 5 bases from V and 4 from J, leaving 15 bases between them. The CDR3 sequence: CASSREGIGNQPQHF. DNA of the CDR3: TGTGCCAGCAGTCGCGAGGGAATCGGGAATCAGCCCCAGCATTTT.

This clone came up once. The chain is built from TRBV10-3 and TRBJ2-5, with 8 bases identical to TRBD1. V gave up 1 base and J gave up 1 base; unmatched junction bases: 2. Germline CDR1 and CDR2: ENHRY and SYGVKD. This CDR3 region has 15 residues. The CDR3 DNA follows: TGTGCCATCAGTGAGTTAGACAGGGGCCAAGAGACCCAGTACTTC. Translation: CAISELDRGQETQYF.

V is TRBV30 and J is TRBJ2-7, with 16 nucleotides matching TRBD2. CDR1 and CDR2 (germline): GTSNPN, SVGIG (reference sequence). V was clipped by 4 bases and J by 1 base; unmatched bases: 7. CDR3 size: 17 residues. Here the CDR3 reads CAWKSPGLAGGSYEQYF. The CDR3 region has the DNA TGTGCCTGGAAATCACCGGGACTAGCGGGAGGGTCCTACGAGCAGTACTTC.

This chain links TRBV24-1 with TRBJ2-7, with D possibly TRBD2 on 6 matching bases. The CDR3 consists of 13 residues. V was clipped by 3 bases and J by 3 bases, with 8 bases between them. From germline, CDR1 is KGHDR and CDR2 SFDVKD. The CDR3 region is CATSDDGGYEQYF. Written as DNA, the CDR3 is TGTGCCACCAGTGATGACGGGGGCTACGAGCAGTACTTC.

This chain links TRBV21-1 with TRBJ2-5; TRBD2, the table's D call, lacks a check against the DNA. TRBV21-1 corresponds to a pseudogene. The CDR3 length is 17 residues. DNA for the CDR3: TGTGCCAGCAGCAAAGAAAGCTTAGCGGGAGGGCGAGAGACCCAGTACTTC. This encodes CASSKESLAGGRETQYF.